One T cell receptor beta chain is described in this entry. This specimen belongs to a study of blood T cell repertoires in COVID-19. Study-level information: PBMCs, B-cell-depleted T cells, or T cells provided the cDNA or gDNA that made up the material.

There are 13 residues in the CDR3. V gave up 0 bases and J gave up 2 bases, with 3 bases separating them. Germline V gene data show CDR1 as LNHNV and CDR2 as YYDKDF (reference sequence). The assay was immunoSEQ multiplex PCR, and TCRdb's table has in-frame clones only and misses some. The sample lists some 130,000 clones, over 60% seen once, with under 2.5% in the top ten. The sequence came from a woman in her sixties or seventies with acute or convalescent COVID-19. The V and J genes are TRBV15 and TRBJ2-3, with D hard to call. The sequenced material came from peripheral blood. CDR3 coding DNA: TGTGCCACCAGCAGAGACTACACAGATACGCAGTATTTT. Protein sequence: CATSRDYTDTQYF.